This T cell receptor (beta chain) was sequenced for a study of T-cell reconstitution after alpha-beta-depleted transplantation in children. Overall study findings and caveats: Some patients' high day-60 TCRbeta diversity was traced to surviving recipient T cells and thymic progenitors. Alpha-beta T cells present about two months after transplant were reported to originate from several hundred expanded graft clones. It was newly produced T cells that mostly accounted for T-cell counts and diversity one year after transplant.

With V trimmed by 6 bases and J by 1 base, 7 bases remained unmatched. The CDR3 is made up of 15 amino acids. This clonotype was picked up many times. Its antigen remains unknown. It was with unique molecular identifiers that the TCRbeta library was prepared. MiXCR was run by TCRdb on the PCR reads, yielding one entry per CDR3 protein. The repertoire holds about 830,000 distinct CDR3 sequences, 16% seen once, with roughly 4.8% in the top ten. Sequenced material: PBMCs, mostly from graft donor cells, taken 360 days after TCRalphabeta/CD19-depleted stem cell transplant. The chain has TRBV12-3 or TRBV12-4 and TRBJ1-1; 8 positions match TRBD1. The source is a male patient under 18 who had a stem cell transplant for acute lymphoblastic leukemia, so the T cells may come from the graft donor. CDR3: CASSLRQGKNTEAFF. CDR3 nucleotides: TGTGCCAGCAGCCTCCGACAGGGGAAGAACACTGAAGCTTTCTTT.